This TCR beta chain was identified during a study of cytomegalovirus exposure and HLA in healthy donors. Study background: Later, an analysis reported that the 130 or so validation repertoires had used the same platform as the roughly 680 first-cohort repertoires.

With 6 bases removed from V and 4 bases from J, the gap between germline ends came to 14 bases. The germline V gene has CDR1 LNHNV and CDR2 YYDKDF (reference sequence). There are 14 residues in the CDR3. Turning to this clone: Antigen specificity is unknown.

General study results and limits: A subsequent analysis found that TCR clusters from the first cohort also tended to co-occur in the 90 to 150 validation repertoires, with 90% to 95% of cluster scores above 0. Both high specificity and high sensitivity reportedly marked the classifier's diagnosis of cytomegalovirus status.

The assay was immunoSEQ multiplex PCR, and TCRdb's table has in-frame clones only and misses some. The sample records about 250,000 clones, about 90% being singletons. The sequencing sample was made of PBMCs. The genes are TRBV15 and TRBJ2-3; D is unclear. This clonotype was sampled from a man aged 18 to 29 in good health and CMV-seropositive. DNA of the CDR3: TGTGCCACCAGAGCCGGTGGGGTTGCAGATACGCAGTATTTT. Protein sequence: CATRAGGVADTQYF.